This entry features one T cell receptor beta chain sequence. As yet, its antigen is unknown. TCRdb analysed the 5' RACE reads with MiXCR anew, one entry per CDR3 protein. Of hundreds of thousands of distinct CDR3 sequences listed, around 13% are singletons. The sample originates from a study of T cells after yellow fever vaccination. Whole-study results and caveats: It was a small share of clonotypes that appeared in both CD4 and CD8 compartments. Reappearance after the booster was observed for most primary-vaccination clones (roughly 97% CD4, about 86% CD8). Though weaker, the secondary response peaked faster, on day 5 versus 15. The bulk population could contribute abundant contaminating clonotypes to FACS-sorted repertoires.

Germline V lookup: CDR1 DFQATT, CDR2 SNEGSKA (reference sequence). Trimming took off 5 bases at V and 2 bases at J, with 10 bases between the two ends. This CDR3 is 12 amino acids long. The material sequenced was CD4+ T cells sorted from PBMCs, taken 15 days after the yellow fever booster vaccination. The TCR sequence derives from a young man who received the YFV17D yellow fever vaccine. The rearrangement joins TRBV20-1 to TRBJ2-7; D is perhaps TRBD1 or TRBD2 (5 bases each). CDR3 DNA: TGCAGTGCTTTGGGGCGGGCCTACGAGCAGTACGTC. Amino acid sequence: CSALGRAYEQYV.